Listed below are T cell receptor beta chains from one sample, sequenced in a study of shared clonotypes between healthy human individuals. TCRdb's copy holds only in-frame clones and misses some; the assay was immunoSEQ multiplex PCR. The table records roughly 1,100,000 clones, roughly 80% of them present only once. The sample taken for sequencing was memory CD4+ T cells sorted from blood. The receptors originated from a man younger than 35 in good health. Both conserved end residues are part of each CDR3. The D gene is left open where the match is weak. Only some rows state a clone size, as once, few, many or a class for expanded clones.

CDR3 protein	CDR3 DNA	J gene	clone size	D gene	V gene
CASSELLGRSYEQYF	TGTGCCAGCAGTGAACTGCTTGGACGGTCCTACGAGCAGTACTTC	TRBJ2-7	-	-	TRBV6-1
CSGLLDGNTEAFF	TGCAGCGGGTTACTGGACGGGAACACTGAAGCTTTCTTT	TRBJ1-1	-	-	TRBV29-1
CASSPPGVNTEAFF	TGCGCCAGCAGCCCCCCGGGGGTGAACACTGAAGCTTTCTTT	TRBJ1-1	-	-	TRBV5-1
CASSLEGRPGIPTDTQYF	TGCGCCAGCAGCTTGGAGGGGCGGCCGGGGATTCCCACAGATACGCAGTATTTT	TRBJ2-3	once	-	TRBV5-1
CASSVGGHGETQYF	TGTGCCAGCAGCGTCGGGGGGCATGGGGAGACCCAGTACTTC	TRBJ2-5	-	-	TRBV9
CASTGGGLAGYNTQYF	TGTGCCAGCACGGGAGGGGGCCTAGCGGGATATAATACGCAGTATTTT	TRBJ2-3	-	TRBD2	TRBV7-2
CASSLEWQGTGELFF	TGTGCCAGCAGCTTGGAATGGCAGGGGACCGGGGAGCTGTTTTTT	TRBJ2-2	many	-	TRBV5-5
CASSENRGLAKNIQYF	TGTGCCAGCAGTGAAAACAGGGGCTTAGCCAAAAACATTCAGTACTTC	TRBJ2-4	-	TRBD1	TRBV2
CASKSGTANTGELFF	TGCGCCAGTAAATCCGGGACAGCGAACACCGGGGAGCTGTTTTTT	TRBJ2-2	-	TRBD1	TRBV5-1
CASSRDRGSEKLFF	TGCGCCAGCAGCAGGGACAGGGGAAGTGAAAAACTGTTTTTT	TRBJ1-4	-	TRBD1	TRBV10-2
CASSLVRQTNSPLHF	TGTGCCAGCAGCTTAGTCCGACAGACAAATTCACCCCTCCACTTT	TRBJ1-6	-	-	TRBV7-9
CASSKQGINSGANVLTF	TGTGCCAGCAGCAAACAGGGGATTAACTCTGGGGCCAACGTCCTGACTTTC	TRBJ2-6	-	TRBD1	TRBV27
CASSDRVRNTEAFF	TGTGCCAGTAGTGACAGGGTTCGGAACACTGAAGCTTTCTTT	TRBJ1-1	-	TRBD1	TRBV19
CASSDRGRGGEQFF	TGTGCCAGCTCGGACAGGGGGCGGGGAGGTGAGCAGTTCTTC	TRBJ2-1	once	TRBD1	TRBV2
CASSEGHFTGELFF	TGTGCCAGCAGTGAAGGCCACTTCACCGGGGAGCTGTTTTTT	TRBJ2-2	-	-	TRBV2
CASSPLGQQLNGYTF	TGTGCCAGCAGCCCTCTAGGACAGCAATTGAATGGCTACACCTTC	TRBJ1-2	-	-	TRBV5-6
CASSETGGTSTDTQYF	TGCGCCAGCAGCGAAACAGGGGGCACTAGCACAGATACGCAGTATTTT	TRBJ2-3	-	TRBD1	TRBV5-1
CASSSALGGYTGELFF	TGTGCCAGCAGTTCAGCCTTGGGCGGATACACCGGGGAGCTGTTTTTT	TRBJ2-2	-	-	TRBV28
CASSPRRGGNTIYF	TGTGCCAGCAGCCCGCGGAGGGGCGGAAACACCATATATTTT	TRBJ1-3	-	-	TRBV7-9
CASSFRTGAPGEKLFF	TGTGCCAGCAGCTTCAGAACAGGGGCGCCAGGCGAAAAACTGTTTTTT	TRBJ1-4	-	TRBD1	TRBV5-4
CASSLYAGTSQGYNEQFF	TGTGCCAGTAGCCTTTATGCCGGGACTAGCCAAGGGTACAATGAGCAGTTCTTC	TRBJ2-1	-	TRBD2	TRBV19
CASSETSDGNEQFF	TGTGCCAGCTCGGAGACTAGCGATGGCAATGAGCAGTTCTTC	TRBJ2-1	-	TRBD2	TRBV18
CASSPSPSGIGETQYF	TGTGCCAGTAGTCCTTCTCCTAGCGGGATAGGAGAGACCCAGTACTTC	TRBJ2-5	few	TRBD2	TRBV19
CAWSSGTITGELFF	TGTGCCTGGAGCTCCGGGACGATCACCGGGGAGCTGTTTTTT	TRBJ2-2	-	-	TRBV30
CASSHRWTGELFF	TGTGCCAGCAGCCACAGGTGGACCGGGGAGCTGTTTTTT	TRBJ2-2	-	-	TRBV7-6
CATSKNTEAQETQYF	TGTGCCACCAGCAAGAACACAGAGGCCCAAGAGACCCAGTACTTC	TRBJ2-5	few	-	TRBV15
CASSMRTGEEQYF	TGTGCCAGTAGTATGCGTACAGGGGAAGAGCAGTACTTC	TRBJ2-7	-	TRBD1	TRBV19
CASSSRTSGTADTQYF	TGTGCCAGCAGCTCTAGGACTAGCGGGACAGCAGATACGCAGTATTTT	TRBJ2-3	-	TRBD2	TRBV7-6
CSVRDSRLGYTF	TGCAGCGTTCGCGACTCCCGACTTGGCTACACCTTC	TRBJ1-2	few	-	TRBV29-1
CASSLIGTLAKNIQYF	TGTGCCAGCAGCTTAATAGGCACTTTAGCCAAAAACATTCAGTACTTC	TRBJ2-4	-	-	TRBV11-2
CASSREVAGGSSTDTQYF	TGTGCCAGCTCTAGGGAGGTAGCGGGAGGTTCTAGCACAGATACGCAGTATTTT	TRBJ2-3	many	TRBD2	TRBV7-2
CASSRDRQNTGELFF	TGCGCCAGCAGCCGGGACAGACAGAACACCGGGGAGCTGTTTTTT	TRBJ2-2	-	TRBD1	TRBV4-1
CASSPNRDGQPQHF	TGTGCCAGCTCACCAAATAGGGACGGTCAGCCCCAGCATTTT	TRBJ1-5	few	-	TRBV18
CASSLTGVNTEAFF	TGTGCCAGCAGCCTCACAGGGGTGAACACTGAAGCTTTCTTT	TRBJ1-1	few	TRBD1	TRBV7-9
CAWSPGRYEQYF	TGTGCCTGGAGTCCGGGCCGGTACGAGCAGTACTTC	TRBJ2-7	-	-	TRBV30
CASSDGFGEAFF	TGTGCCAGCAGTGACGGTTTCGGTGAAGCTTTCTTT	TRBJ1-1	-	-	TRBV2
CASSATSGAHNEQFF	TGTGCCAGCAGTGCCACTTCCGGGGCCCACAATGAGCAGTTCTTC	TRBJ2-1	-	-	TRBV6-5
CASSLDRRPNTEAFF	TGTGCCAGCAGCCTCGATAGGAGGCCGAACACTGAAGCTTTCTTT	TRBJ1-1	few	-	TRBV6-5
CASRGIQTSSYNEQFF	TGCGCCAGCAGAGGAATCCAGACTAGCTCCTACAATGAGCAGTTCTTC	TRBJ2-1	few	-	TRBV10-2
CASSPSGTQREQYF	TGTGCCAGCTCACCCAGTGGGACCCAACGCGAGCAGTACTTC	TRBJ2-7	-	-	TRBV18
CASSSSSLAAETQYF	TGTGCCAGCAGCTCTTCGTCCCTAGCGGCAGAGACCCAGTACTTC	TRBJ2-5	-	TRBD2	TRBV5-4
CASSLQGLGNQPQHF	TGTGCCAGTAGCTTACAGGGGTTAGGCAATCAGCCCCAGCATTTT	TRBJ1-5	-	TRBD1	TRBV19
CASSLDIETQYF	TGTGCCAGCAGCTTAGACATAGAGACCCAGTACTTC	TRBJ2-5	-	-	TRBV5-4
CASAEGGEASYEQYF	TGCGCCAGCGCTGAAGGAGGGGAGGCCTCCTACGAGCAGTACTTC	TRBJ2-7	-	-	TRBV5-1